Listed below are T cell receptor beta chains from one sample, sequenced in a study of cytomegalovirus exposure and HLA in healthy donors. The protocol was immunoSEQ multiplex PCR, while the TCRdb copy is restricted to in-frame clones and leaves out a portion. The data hold 200,000 or so clones, with 82% observed a single time. The sequenced material came from PBMCs. Source of these receptors: a boy between 2 and 10 years old in good health and CMV-seronegative. Each CDR3 is given with its conserved first and last residue. The D gene is left open where the match is weak. Expanded clones get a size class; other rows say once, few or many, or leave the size out.

>TRBV19|15|few|TRBJ2-1|-
CASSNRGGSYNEQFF
TGTGCCAGTAGTAACAGGGGAGGCTCCTACAATGAGCAGTTCTTC
>TRBV7-9|16|-|TRBJ2-3|TRBD2
CASSPGASGVTDTQYF
TGTGCCAGCAGCCCGGGGGCTAGCGGGGTTACAGATACGCAGTATTTT
>TRBV27|11|-|TRBJ2-2|-
CASSEAGELFF
TGTGCCAGCAGTGAGGCCGGGGAGCTGTTTTTT
>TRBV9|14|-|TRBJ2-2|-
CASSLGGDTGELFF
TGTGCCAGCAGCTTAGGGGGAGACACCGGGGAGCTGTTTTTT
>TRBV5-4|14|once|TRBJ2-7|-
CASSPTGVSYEQYF
TGTGCCAGCAGCCCTACAGGAGTATCCTACGAGCAGTACTTC
>TRBV5-1|14|-|TRBJ1-5|-
CASSIGGYNQPQHF
TGCGCCAGCAGCATCGGGGGGTACAATCAGCCCCAGCATTTT
>TRBV6-6|13|-|TRBJ2-5|-
CASKGAGQETQYF
TGTGCCAGCAAGGGGGCGGGGCAAGAGACCCAGTACTTC
>TRBV4-1|15|few|TRBJ1-2|-
CASSQASRGVYGYTF
TGCGCCAGCAGCCAAGCCAGCAGGGGTGTCTATGGCTACACCTTC
>TRBV9|15|-|TRBJ2-7|TRBD2
CASSPRLAGTYEQYF
TGTGCCAGCAGCCCTCGACTAGCGGGGACCTACGAGCAGTACTTC
>TRBV4-1|13|-|TRBJ2-1|-
CASSQVLGEEQFF
TGCGCCAGCAGCCAAGTCCTTGGTGAGGAGCAGTTCTTC
>TRBV4-3|14|-|TRBJ1-3|-
CASSQERDGNTIYF
TGCGCCAGCAGCCAAGAACGGGATGGAAACACCATATATTTT
>TRBV9|14|-|TRBJ1-1|-
CASSAEFRDTEAFF
TGTGCCAGCAGCGCGGAATTCCGGGACACTGAAGCTTTCTTT
>TRBV5-5|17|once|TRBJ2-7|-
CASSPNPDSLSSYEQYF
TGTGCCAGCAGCCCCAACCCTGACAGTCTTAGCTCCTACGAGCAGTACTTC
>TRBV18|13|-|TRBJ1-1|-
CASSPEKAGGAFF
TGTGCCAGCTCACCAGAGAAGGCGGGCGGAGCTTTCTTT
>TRBV19|14|-|TRBJ1-5|-
CASHAREGGQPQHF
TGTGCCAGTCACGCCCGGGAAGGGGGTCAGCCCCAGCATTTT
>TRBV6-6|15|-|TRBJ1-6|-
CASSLGSSYNSPLHF
TGTGCCAGCTCCTTAGGGAGCTCCTATAATTCACCCCTCCACTTT
>TRBV18|15|-|TRBJ1-1|-
CASFPTTGMNTEAFF
TGTGCCAGCTTCCCCACTACCGGGATGAACACTGAAGCTTTCTTT
>TRBV27|16|-|TRBJ2-1|TRBD2
CASSWPSGGPTNEQFF
TGTGCCAGCAGTTGGCCTAGCGGGGGCCCTACGAATGAGCAGTTCTTC
>TRBV4-3|15|-|TRBJ1-5|TRBD1
CASSGDRGSNQPQHF
TGCGCCAGCAGCGGGGACAGGGGAAGCAATCAGCCCCAGCATTTT
>TRBV21-1|15|-|TRBJ1-5|-
CASTHRSGGHQPQHF
TGTGCCAGCACGCATCGATCAGGGGGGCATCAGCCCCAGCATTTT
>TRBV7-2|14|-|TRBJ1-3|-
CASSPDKTGNTIYF
TGTGCCAGCAGCCCTGACAAGACTGGAAACACCATATATTTT
>TRBV6-5|15|once|TRBJ1-6|-
CASSYGAGSNSPLHF
TGTGCCAGCAGTTACGGAGCAGGGTCTAATTCACCCCTCCACTTT
>TRBV19|14|once|TRBJ1-2|-
CASSNSRPNYGYTF
TGTGCCAGTAGTAACTCCAGGCCAAACTATGGCTACACCTTC
>TRBV27|19|-|TRBJ2-1|TRBD2
CASSLHGSGGGSSYNEQFF
TGTGCCAGCAGTTTACATGGTAGCGGGGGGGGGAGCTCCTACAATGAGCAGTTCTTC
>TRBV5-1|15|-|TRBJ2-7|TRBD1
CASSQRQGGRNEQYF
TGCGCCAGCAGCCAACGACAGGGCGGACGGAACGAGCAGTACTTC
>TRBV11-3|15|-|TRBJ2-2|TRBD2
CASSLLAGNTGELFF
TGTGCCAGCAGCTTACTAGCGGGGAACACCGGGGAGCTGTTTTTT
>TRBV2|17|few|TRBJ2-1|TRBD2
CASSRGLAGPGYNEQFF
TGTGCCAGCAGTCGGGGACTAGCGGGCCCCGGCTACAATGAGCAGTTCTTC
>TRBV19|14|-|TRBJ1-5|-
CASSVRGGNQPQHF
TGTGCCAGTAGTGTTCGGGGGGGCAATCAGCCCCAGCATTTT
>TRBV4-1|17|-|TRBJ1-2|-
CASSQEGVLGVDYGYTF
TGCGCCAGCAGCCAAGAAGGAGTTCTCGGGGTGGACTATGGCTACACCTTC
>TRBV7-6|16|-|TRBJ2-3|TRBD2
CASSSLAGASTDTQYF
TGTGCCAGCAGCTCCCTAGCGGGGGCTAGCACAGATACGCAGTATTTT
>TRBV5-6|14|-|TRBJ2-3|-
CASSPGTRTDTQYF
TGTGCCAGCAGCCCGGGAACCCGCACAGATACGCAGTATTTT
>TRBV29-1|14|-|TRBJ1-3|TRBD1
CSFRTGESGNTIYF
TGCAGCTTCCGGACAGGGGAGTCTGGAAACACCATATATTTT
>TRBV10-3|14|once|TRBJ2-7|-
CAISESGREDEQYF
TGTGCCATCAGTGAGTCTGGCAGGGAAGACGAGCAGTACTTC
>TRBV7-2|15|few|TRBJ1-4|-
CASSPRGLANEKLFF
TGTGCCAGCAGCCCGCGGGGCCTGGCTAATGAAAAACTGTTTTTT
>TRBV4-3|17|-|TRBJ2-3|TRBD2
CASSPRELAGGSDTQYF
TGCGCCAGCAGCCCCAGGGAGCTAGCGGGGGGGTCAGATACGCAGTATTTT
>TRBV19|16|-|TRBJ1-6|-
CASSPQGRVRNSPLHF
TGTGCCAGTAGCCCCCAGGGGCGCGTCCGTAATTCACCCCTCCACTTT